The T cell receptor (beta chain) described here comes from a study of blood T cell repertoires in COVID-19 (TCRdb year 2020). Regarding the research as a whole: Samples from collaborators originated in the United States, Italy and Spain and spanned both the acute and convalescent phases of COVID-19. The material from the prospective study consisted of cDNA or gDNA derived from T cells, B-cell-depleted T cells, or PBMCs. Subjects who had been exposed to COVID-19, were actively infected with it, or had recovered from it provided the deeply sampled blood TCRbeta repertoires that made up the dataset. The repertoires were made available in a free public database intended to serve as a resource for research on the immune response to SARS-CoV-2. The samples were drawn from two sources: the first 160 participants of the ongoing ImmuneRACE study, and fewer than 1,500 subjects contributed by 6 global collaborators. The sample metadata nearly always contained a de-identified subject ID, COVID-19 status, age in years and sex. Where HLA class I and class II types were available, the types were taken from metadata supplied by the sample provider, not from assay-based typing. Results the study describes overall, beyond this receptor: The quantity of clinical and demographic metadata differed by source and by participant and was supplied without curation.

According to the germline V gene, CDR1 reads MNHEY and CDR2 reads SVGAGI. The V end gives up 6 bases and the J end 8 bases, leaving 12 bases in the junction not matched to a gene. From its cysteine to its phenylalanine, the CDR3 spans 15 amino acids. CDR3 DNA is the only sequence kept; it has 45 bases, read in frame from the first base. Collaborating institutions collected whole blood in K2EDTA tubes following their own protocols. For TCRbeta analysis, collaborators shipped samples as frozen whole blood, isolated PBMCs, or DNA extracted from either of those sample types. TCRbeta CDR3 regions were amplified from genomic DNA using the immunoSEQ Assay, a bias-controlled multiplex PCR. On the study's bioinformatics: The number of nucleated cells in each sample was estimated by amplification of reference gene primers within the assay. To quantify the absolute abundance of each unique TCRbeta CDR3 rearrangement, sequence reads were collapsed and filtered. For each sample, productive Simpson clonality was calculated as the square root of Simpson's diversity index over productive rearrangements. TCRdb stores this immuneACCESS table with in-frame sequences only. Part of the clones is absent; in the studies checked, under half of the shortfall reflects unresolved V genes, and no reason is known for the rest. V, J and clone size derive from that table, while D and trimming were established from the DNA sequence. The sample profile shows 250,000 to 350,000 clones; about nine tenths of them were found once. Roughly 2% of the sample belongs to the ten largest clones.

Turning to this clone: The antigen this receptor binds is unknown. Per-base qualities were not stored, and no clone one base away is much larger.

This sequence was found in a man younger than 35 with active or convalescent COVID-19. In this chain, TRBV6-5 is recombined with TRBJ1-4; 7 middle bases align to TRBD1. Sequenced input: peripheral blood. Here the CDR3 is given as CASRQNRGFNEKLFF. The DNA is TGTGCCAGCAGACAGAACAGGGGCTTTAACGAAAAACTGTTTTTT.